The 30 T cell receptor beta chains reported below all come from one sample, sequenced in a study of T cells in Graves' hyperthyroidism and ophthalmopathy. Amplified TCR beta CDR3 regions derived from RNA transcripts. The HTBI primer set was used in a first-round RT-PCR of the TCR CDR3. TCRdb ran MiXCR on the multiplex PCR reads and lists one entry per CDR3 protein. Here the sample spans 540,000 or so distinct CDR3 sequences, roughly 50% being singletons. What was sequenced was peripheral blood or thyroid tissue (not recorded which). All receptors derive from an adult woman with Graves' disease, either hyperthyroidism or ophthalmopathy (not recorded which).

This clonotype was observed at least ten times. V is TRBV2 and J is TRBJ1-3; D is uncertain. Per germline, CDR1 SNHLY and CDR2 FYNNEI. The CDR3 covers 15 residues. Trimming removed 6 bases at V and 0 bases at J, with 12 bases between. The CDR3 reads CASSLGRVSGNTIYF. The CDR3 DNA follows: TGTGCCAGCAGCCTAGGACGGGTCTCTGGAAACACCATATATTTT. Looking up the rest from reference TRBV2 and TRBJ1-3 gives the full variable domain: EPEVTQTPSHQVTQMGQEVILRCVPISNHLYFYWYRQILGQKVEFLVSFYNNEISEKSEIFDDQFSVERPDGSNFTLKIRSTKLEDSAMYFCASSLGRVSGNTIYFGEGSWLTVV.

CDR3 in amino acids: CASSAAGPRYEQYF. The CDR3 DNA reads as TGTGCCAGCAGTGCAGCAGGTCCGAGATACGAGCAGTACTTC. The rearrangement joins TRBV2 to TRBJ2-7; D is undetermined. Germline V lookup: CDR1 SNHLY, CDR2 FYNNEI. The CDR3 has 14 amino acids. Trimming pared 4 bases from V and 4 bases from J, leaving 14 bases between.

A remark on this clonotype: The junction differs from germline at one of its ends, possibly a read error. The chain recombines TRBV7-2 with TRBJ2-2, with 10 positions matching TRBD2. There are 15 residues in the CDR3. Germline V gene sequence: CDR1 SGHTA, CDR2 FQGNSA. Here the CDR3 reads CASSRMTSGSNEQFF. The DNA of the CDR3 is TGTGCCAGCAGCCGCATGACTAGCGGGTCCAATGAGCAGTTTTTT.

This clonotype was found many times. This chain uses TRBV7-2 with TRBJ2-2, with D unclear. CDR3 length equals 14 residues. Germline CDR1 SGHTA, CDR2 FQGNSA. The V end was cut by 1 base, the J end by 5 bases, with 8 bases between. The CDR3 region is CASSLDPETGELFF. CDR3 in DNA: TGTGCCAGCAGCTTAGATCCCGAAACCGGGGAGCTGTTTTTT. Variable domain in full (rest from reference TRBV7-2 and TRBJ2-2): GAGVSQSPSNKVTEKGKDVELRCDPISGHTALYWYRQSLGQGLEFLIYFQGNSAPDKSGLPSDRFSAERTGGSVSTLTIQRTQQEDSAVYLCASSLDPETGELFFGEGSRLTVL.

This clonotype was seen a handful of times. This chain's CDR3 is CASSQTKTQYF. The CDR3 region has the DNA TGTGCCAGCAGCCAGACGAAGACCCAGTACTTC. This chain uses TRBV7-2 with TRBJ2-5, with D uncertain. This CDR3 spans 11 amino acids. Trimming left V 5 bases short and J 6 bases short, with 7 bases between. CDR1 and CDR2 (germline): SGHTA, FQGNSA. Drawing the rest from reference TRBV7-2 and TRBJ2-5, the complete variable domain is GAGVSQSPSNKVTEKGKDVELRCDPISGHTALYWYRQSLGQGLEFLIYFQGNSAPDKSGLPSDRFSAERTGGSVSTLTIQRTQQEDSAVYLCASSQTKTQYFGPGTRLLVL.

There are many counts of this clonotype. The V gene is TRBV6-5, the J gene TRBJ2-7, with 8 bases that match TRBD2. The CDR3 spans 14 residues. Trimming removed 0 bases from V and 8 bases from J; junction bases left unmatched: 6. Per germline, CDR1 MNHEY and CDR2 SVGAGI. This CDR3 reads CASSYSTSGVQQYF. In nucleotides, the CDR3 is TGTGCCAGCAGTTACTCCACTAGCGGAGTACAGCAGTACTTC.

The chain combines TRBV10-3 with TRBJ1-1, with a weak D call TRBD1 (6 bases). Per the germline V gene, CDR1 is ENHRY and CDR2 is SYGVKD. The CDR3 consists of 15 residues. The V end lost 2 bases, the J end lost 2 bases, and 12 bases lay between the germline ends. CDR3 DNA sequence: TGTGCCATCAGTGAGGAGGGGGGGATTAACACTGAAGCTTTCTTT. Amino acid sequence: CAISEEGGINTEAFF.

On this clonotype itself: A much larger clone differs from this one at a single base, so this may be a read error. This sequence joins TRBV3-1 and TRBJ2-5, with 8 bases matching TRBD2. J was trimmed by 9 bases and V by 1 base; bases with no gene match: 7. CDR1 is LGHDT and CDR2 is YNNKEL in the germline V gene (reference sequence). The CDR3 runs to 14 residues. The CDR3 reads CASSQGLARPPQYF. The DNA for the CDR3 is TGTGCCAGCAGCCAAGGACTAGCGAGACCCCCCCAGTACTTC.

This clonotype occurred many times. The chain combines TRBV7-9 with TRBJ2-6; possible D gene TRBD1, 6 bases. This CDR3 is built from 17 residues. V was trimmed by 5 bases and J by 4 bases, leaving 18 bases between them. Germline V CDR1 and CDR2: SEHNR, FQNEAQ (reference sequence). The CDR3 region has the DNA TGTGCCAGCAGCAACACAGGGTTCGAGCTGGGGGCCAACGTCCTGACTTTC. Translated: CASSNTGFELGANVLTF.

This clonotype was found many times. The rearrangement joins TRBV7-6 to TRBJ2-2; 8 bases line up with TRBD1. CDR1 is SGHVS and CDR2 is FNYEAQ in the germline V gene. The V and J ends lost 1 base and 7 bases, in that order; junction bases with no gene match: 14. This CDR3 spans 18 amino acids. CDR3 sequence (DNA): TGTGCCAGCAGCTTAGAAGCCCCCCAGGGGGCCGCCATCGGGGAGCTGTTTTTT. Its protein product is CASSLEAPQGAAIGELFF.

This clonotype was found a few times. The chain carries TRBV7-9 and TRBJ2-6; D remains unclear. Looked up from germline, CDR1 is SEHNR and CDR2 is FQNEAQ (reference sequence). Trimming pared 6 bases from V and 0 bases from J, leaving 12 bases between. This CDR3 region has 16 residues. DNA for the CDR3: TGTGCCAGCAGTTCCCCACTCCGCTCTGGGGCCAACGTCCTGACTTTC. Protein sequence: CASSSPLRSGANVLTF.

The count of this clonotype is one. The chain uses TRBV6-1 and TRBJ1-2; possibly TRBD1 for D (6 bases). This CDR3 has 14 residues. V lost 4 bases and J 2 bases, leaving 11 bases between the germline ends. Germline assignment: CDR1 MNHNS and CDR2 SASEGT. The CDR3 here is CASSGGAGNYGYTF. CDR3 nucleotide sequence: TGTGCCAGCAGTGGGGGGGCAGGGAACTATGGCTACACCTTC.

This clonotype was seen at least ten times. The chain carries TRBV20-1 and TRBJ1-1; TRBD1 aligns across 7 bases. CDR1 DFQATT and CDR2 SNEGSKA come from the germline V gene (reference sequence). V dropped 8 bases and J dropped 0; count of bases not matched to a gene: 12. This CDR3 contains 15 residues. The CDR3, as DNA: TGCAGTTTATTTCCAGGGGGAAGTATGAACACTGAAGCTTTCTTT. This gives the protein CSLFPGGSMNTEAFF.

The rearrangement links TRBV14 to TRBJ2-5; 9 bases map to TRBD2. This CDR3 is 16 amino acids long. V was pared by 4 bases and J by 5 bases, with 11 bases of the junction left unmatched. Looked up from germline, CDR1 is SGHDN and CDR2 is FVKESK. As DNA, the CDR3 is TGTGCCAGCAGCCCCGGTGGTAGCGGGAGTGTGGAGACCCAGTACTTC. Amino acids: CASSPGGSGSVETQYF.

This clonotype was found a few times. The chain joins TRBV29-1 to TRBJ1-1; D is unresolved. Germline loops: CDR1 SQVTM, CDR2 ANQGSEA. The V and J ends lost 5 bases and 0 bases respectively, with 10 bases between them. This CDR3 has 13 amino acids. The CDR3 reads CSVSGRMNTEAFF. In nucleotides, the CDR3 is TGCAGCGTTTCAGGAAGAATGAACACTGAAGCTTTCTTT. The variable domain in full, with the rest retrieved from reference TRBV29-1 and TRBJ1-1, is SAVISQKPSRDICQRGTSLTIQCQVDSQVTMMFWYRQQPGQSLTLIATANQGSEATYESGFVIDKFPISRPNLTFSTLTVSNMSPEDSSIYLCSVSGRMNTEAFFGQGTRLTVV.

This clonotype has a count of ten or more. This chain connects TRBV9 to TRBJ1-4; D possibly corresponds to TRBD1 (5 bases). Germline V gene lookup returns CDR1 SGDLS and CDR2 YYNGEE. The V end lost 4 bases, the J end lost 11 bases, and 12 bases lay between the germline ends. CDR3 length: 12 amino acids. As DNA, the CDR3 is TGTGCCAGCAGCCTGACCGGGGACAAACTGTTTTTT. Translated: CASSLTGDKLFF.

This clonotype was picked up many times. The chain joins TRBV11-2 to TRBJ2-7; 7 bases match TRBD2. The germline gives CDR1 SGHAT, CDR2 FQNNGV. The CDR3 is 15 amino acids. V dropped 0 bases and J dropped 5; count of bases not matched to a gene: 7. DNA for the CDR3: TGTGCCAGCAGCTTAGACGGATCCCGGGGGGACGAGCAGTACTTC. Translating it yields CASSLDGSRGDEQYF.

The gene calls are TRBV29-1 and TRBJ1-2; the D gene is possibly TRBD1 (5 bases). The length of the CDR3 is 13 residues. The V gene lost 4 bases and the J gene lost 3 bases, with 12 bases spanning the gap. Per the germline V gene, CDR1 is SQVTM and CDR2 is ANQGSEA. In nucleotides, the CDR3 is TGCAGCGTTGTAAAGGGGACTGACTATGGCTACACCTTC. This translates into CSVVKGTDYGYTF.

As regards this clonotype: This may come from a read error, since a much larger clone is one base off. CDR3 amino acids: CASSLGGSGGYEQYF. The CDR3 coding sequence is TGTGCCAGCAGCTTGGGGGGGAGTGGGGGCTACGAGCAGTACTTC. This chain joins TRBV13 and TRBJ2-7; 7 nucleotides align to TRBD2. Germline CDR1 PRHDT, CDR2 FYEKMQ (reference sequence). Losses at the gene ends were 3 bases for V and 3 bases for J; bases not matched to a gene: 8. CDR3 length: 15 amino acids.

This clonotype has a count of ten or more. This chain links TRBV7-9 with TRBJ1-2; 10 bases line up with TRBD1. J gave up 0 bases and V 4 bases, and 5 bases lay outside the gene matches. Germline CDR1 reads SEHNR; CDR2 reads FQNEAQ (reference sequence). This CDR3 is 16 amino acids long. CDR3 bases: TGTGCCAGCAGCTCCGGGGGACAGGGGTCTAACTATGGCTACACCTTC. This encodes CASSSGGQGSNYGYTF.

As regards this clonotype: This may be a read error, as it is one base from a much larger clone. Since no conserved phenylalanine or tryptophan closes the CDR3, a read error is the likely cause. This chain connects TRBV29-1 to TRBJ2-7; D might be TRBD2 (5 bases). V shed 8 bases and J shed 1 base, with 9 bases lying between them. Per the germline V gene, CDR1 is SQVTM and CDR2 is ANQGSEA. The CDR3 contains 11 residues. CDR3 protein: CSPSLSYEQYS. The CDR3 DNA reads TGCAGCCCTAGCCTATCCTACGAGCAGTACTCC.

This clonotype was observed at least ten times. V usage is TRBV7-3 and J usage is TRBJ2-5; the D gene could be TRBD1 or TRBD2 (5 bases each). The germline V gene encodes CDR1 SGHTA and CDR2 FQGTGA. The ends were cut back, 5 bases at V and 5 bases at J, with 15 bases in the middle. The CDR3 is 14 amino acids. CDR3 in amino acids: CASSQTVWDETQYF. The CDR3 DNA reads TGTGCCAGCAGCCAGACAGTATGGGACGAGACCCAGTACTTC.

This clonotype was counted many times. The V and J genes are TRBV12-3 or TRBV12-4 and TRBJ2-7, with TRBD1 matching 8 bases. The trim removed 2 bases at V and 9 bases at J, leaving 6 bases unmatched. This CDR3 region has 13 residues. CDR3 sequence: CASSLHPRGRQYF. CDR3 sequence (DNA): TGTGCCAGCAGTTTACACCCCAGGGGGCGGCAGTACTTC.

This clonotype appeared once. CDR3 sequence: CASSLEIAGQQYF. The CDR3 nucleotides read TGTGCCAGCAGCTTAGAAATTGCGGGCCAGCAGTACTTC. J is TRBJ2-7 and V is TRBV7-8; the D gene is possibly TRBD2 (5 bases). This CDR3 is built from 13 residues. Deletions cut 1 base from V and 8 bases from J, with 12 bases between. In germline, CDR1 is SGHVS, CDR2 FQNEAQ.

This rearrangement joins TRBV29-1 to TRBJ1-4, with a weak D call TRBD1 (5 bases). Trimming took 7 bases from V and 8 from J, leaving 17 bases between them. This CDR3 has 13 amino acids. The germline V gene encodes CDR1 SQVTM and CDR2 ANQGSEA. The CDR3 nucleotides read TGCAGCGCCGGGGAGGGGATGGGCGAAAAACTGTTTTTT. It translates to CSAGEGMGEKLFF.

Ten or more counts support this clonotype. V is TRBV7-9 and J is TRBJ2-6; 11 bases fit TRBD1. The germline V gene has CDR1 SEHNR and CDR2 FQNEAQ (reference sequence). V gave up 6 bases and J gave up 2 bases; unmatched junction bases: 3. The CDR3 is made up of 16 amino acids. Here the CDR3 reads CASRSDRGPGANVLTF. In DNA, the CDR3 is TGTGCCAGCAGGTCGGACAGGGGGCCTGGGGCCAACGTCCTGACTTTC.

Comment on this clonotype: The CDR3 does not close with the conserved phenylalanine or tryptophan, likely indicating a read error. The V and J genes are TRBV7-9 and TRBJ1-1; unclear D gene. This CDR3 spans 14 amino acids. CDR1 and CDR2 (germline): SEHNR, FQNEAQ (reference sequence). V was pared by 3 bases and J by 1 base, with 9 bases between. CDR3 sequence (DNA): TGTGCCAGCAGCTTGGAGGGTTCGAACACTGAAGCTTTCCTT. This codes for CASSLEGSNTEAFL.

This chain joins TRBV3-1 and TRBJ2-5; D possibly corresponds to TRBD2 (6 bases). Germline V lookup: CDR1 LGHDT, CDR2 YNNKEL (reference sequence). With 1 base removed from V and 5 bases from J, the gap between germline ends came to 14 bases. The CDR3 is made up of 15 amino acids. This CDR3 is CASSQGGTSGETQYF. CDR3 coding DNA: TGTGCCAGCAGCCAAGGCGGGACCTCCGGGGAGACCCAGTACTTC.

V and J are TRBV4-2 and TRBJ2-7; D might be TRBD1 (8 bases). The length of the CDR3 is 14 residues. Per germline, CDR1 LGHNA and CDR2 YNFKEQ. Trimming cost V 5 bases and J 2 bases, with 13 bases left between them. The CDR3 spells CASSYRGGTYEQYF. The CDR3 DNA is TGTGCCAGCAGCTACAGGGGGGGGACCTACGAGCAGTACTTC.

With regard to this clonotype: The junction differs from germline at one of its ends, possibly a read error. The genes are TRBV9 and TRBJ1-5; D perhaps matches TRBD1 (5 bases). This CDR3 comprises 14 residues. Germline V gene sequence: CDR1 SGDLS, CDR2 YYNGEE. CDR3 nucleotides: TGTGCCAGCAGCGTGGGACCGGGCAACCAGCCCCAGCATTTT. Amino acids: CASSVGPGNQPQHF.